This TCR beta chain was sequenced in a study of patients and donors after allogeneic stem cell transplantation. From germline, CDR1 is SQVTM and CDR2 ANQGSEA. V shed 4 bases and J shed 3 bases, with 9 bases lying between them. This CDR3 comprises 12 residues. This clonotype appeared once. TCRdb re-called the RT-PCR reads with MiXCR, one entry per CDR3 protein. Of fewer than 180,000 distinct CDR3 sequences listed, about a third were seen once; the top ten hold about 50%. The TCR sequence derives from a human donor who was either an allogeneic HSCT recipient or a stem cell or donor lymphocyte infusion donor (not recorded which). It is not recorded whose cells these are; they may come from a transplant donor. The chain joins TRBV29-1 to TRBJ1-1; D is uncertain. Sequenced material: blood, either unsorted or a sorted T cell fraction (not recorded which). The CDR3 sequence is CSVVGLDTEAFF. In DNA, the CDR3 is TGCAGCGTTGTGGGGTTGGACACTGAAGCTTTCTTT.